A single T cell receptor beta chain is shown here with its context. No antigen is known for it. The CDR3 has 17 residues. Germline V gene sequence: CDR1 LGHNT, CDR2 FRNRAP. Trimming shortened V by 0 bases and J by 7 bases, and 18 bases separated the two germline ends. It was with a sample-barcoded 5' primer and a J-beta primer mix that a second PCR of roughly 7 to 12 cycles was run. Individual samples furnished no less than 3 million CDR3-containing paired-end reads apiece. TCRdb reprocessed the 5' RACE reads with MiXCR, giving one entry per CDR3 protein. Of hundreds of thousands of distinct CDR3 sequences listed, roughly 50% are singletons. The sample belongs to a study of blood T cells in healthy people across ages. Overall study findings and caveats: There was a strong correlation between TCR beta diversity and naive T cell percentage.

The clonotype was recovered from a man in his forties in good health. The chain has TRBV12-5 and TRBJ2-2; perhaps TRBD1 as D (6 bases). The material sequenced was blood. CDR3 loop: CASGLVLGQLVVGELFF. In DNA, the CDR3 is TGTGCTAGTGGTTTGGTACTTGGACAGTTGGTAGTCGGGGAGCTGTTTTTT.